These 12 T cell receptor beta chains originate from one sample sequenced in a study. Tregs were sorted as CD4+CD25+CD127-/low cells. TCRdb re-derived calls from the 5' RACE reads in MiXCR, one entry per CDR3 protein. Of 12,000 or so distinct CDR3 sequences listed, around 54% were seen once; the top ten hold around 11%. Sequenced sample: tumor-infiltrating Tregs sorted from the breast tumor. Every receptor here comes from a female donor with breast cancer.

This clonotype showed up just a few times. J is TRBJ2-3 and V is TRBV7-2; D remains unclear. CDR3 length: 12 residues. With 3 bases removed from V and 5 bases from J, the gap between germline ends came to 6 bases. Germline V lookup: CDR1 SGHTA, CDR2 FQGNSA. The CDR3 nucleotides read TGTGCCAGCAGCTTCAGATTAGATACGCAGTATTTT. This codes for CASSFRLDTQYF.

The chain links TRBV24-1 to TRBJ2-1, with 10 positions matching TRBD1. This CDR3 has 16 amino acids. V lost 2 bases and J lost 8; bases outside the gene matches: 8. The germline V gene encodes CDR1 KGHDR and CDR2 SFDVKD. The CDR3 coding sequence is TGTGCCACCAGTGATTGGAGGGGGGGACAGGGGTATGAGCAGTTCTTC. It specifies CATSDWRGGQGYEQFF.

The CDR3 loop is CASSHSGRGPDQPQHF. In DNA form, the CDR3 reads TGTGCCAGCTCCCATTCCGGACGCGGGCCGGATCAGCCCCAGCATTTT. The V call is TRBV28, the J call TRBJ1-5, with D unresolved. Trimming cost V 8 bases and J 5 bases, with 22 bases left between them. Germline CDR1 reads MDHEN; CDR2 reads SYDVKM. This CDR3 has 16 residues.

This clonotype counts as medium-sized (0.01 to 0.1%). The rearrangement uses TRBV7-8 and TRBJ2-1, with D perhaps TRBD2 (6 bases). The CDR3 has 12 residues. The V end lost 3 bases, the J end lost 7 bases, and 7 bases lay between the germline ends. The germline CDR1 and CDR2 sequences are SGHVS and FQNEAQ. CDR3 amino acids: CASSFSGNEQFF. The DNA of the CDR3 is TGTGCCAGCAGCTTCAGCGGGAATGAGCAGTTCTTC.

J is TRBJ1-4 and V is TRBV20-1; 9 bases fit TRBD1. With V trimmed by 3 bases and J by 1 base, 0 bases remained unmatched. The CDR3 loop spans 14 amino acids. Germline CDR1 DFQATT, CDR2 SNEGSKA (reference sequence). CDR3 sequence: CSARTGGTNEKLFF. The CDR3 region has the DNA TGCAGTGCTAGGACAGGGGGAACTAATGAAAAACTGTTTTTT.

This clonotype appeared a few times. The chain carries TRBV7-2 and TRBJ1-1, with D maybe TRBD1 (5 bases). The CDR3 covers 15 residues. V was shortened by 1 base and J by 0 bases, with 9 bases between the two germline ends. Germline CDR1 reads SGHTA; CDR2 reads FQGNSA. The chain's CDR3 is CASSLGAGMNTEAFF. The CDR3 DNA reads as TGTGCCAGCAGCTTAGGAGCAGGGATGAACACTGAAGCTTTCTTT.

This clonotype was seen more than once but under ten times. V and J are TRBV20-1 and TRBJ2-1, with 7 bases that match TRBD2. The CDR3 loop spans 15 amino acids. Trimming removed 5 bases from V and 7 bases from J; junction bases left unmatched: 14. Per germline, CDR1 DFQATT and CDR2 SNEGSKA (reference sequence). CDR3 amino acids: CSASRAGALFNEQFF. CDR3 in DNA: TGCAGTGCTTCCCGCGCGGGAGCCCTCTTTAATGAGCAGTTCTTC.

V usage is TRBV12-3 or TRBV12-4 and J usage is TRBJ1-5; TRBD1 matches 9 bases. This CDR3 region has 14 residues. V was clipped by 5 bases and J by 6 bases; unmatched bases: 5. The chain's CDR3 is CASSDTGGGQPQHF. As DNA, the CDR3 is TGTGCCAGCAGTGATACAGGGGGCGGTCAGCCCCAGCATTTT.

The chain uses TRBV6-2 or TRBV6-3 and TRBJ2-1, with 9 bases identical to TRBD1. The CDR3 length is 16 residues. Germline V gene sequence: CDR1 MNHEY, CDR2 SVGEGT. The V gene end was trimmed by 4 bases and the J gene end by 7 bases; junction bases not matched to a gene: 11. Written as DNA, the CDR3 is TGTGCCAGCAGTTCGGTGTATGGACAGGGGACAAATGAGCAGTTCTTC. Encoded protein: CASSSVYGQGTNEQFF.

The chain recombines TRBV6-2 or TRBV6-3 with TRBJ1-2, with D unclear. The V and J ends lost 2 bases and 2 bases respectively, with 6 bases between them. CDR1 and CDR2 (germline): MNHEY, SVGEGT. The CDR3 runs to 13 residues. This CDR3 is CASSYGNNYGYTF. The CDR3 coding sequence is TGTGCCAGCAGTTACGGGAACAACTATGGCTACACCTTC.

The chain links TRBV7-2 to TRBJ2-5, with D uncertain. The CDR3 is 13 amino acids. Trimming took off 0 bases at V and 5 bases at J, with 7 bases between the two ends. The germline CDR1 and CDR2 sequences are SGHTA and FQGNSA. CDR3 DNA sequence: TGTGCCAGCAGCTTAGCTGACTTTGAGACCCAGTACTTC. Its translation is CASSLADFETQYF.

The chain links TRBV7-2 to TRBJ2-3; D is undetermined. This CDR3 comprises 13 residues. Trimming removed 7 bases at V and 6 bases at J, with 14 bases between. From germline, CDR1 is SGHTA and CDR2 FQGNSA. Written as DNA, the CDR3 is TGTGCCAGCAACCTTCCCCAGGTGGATACGCAGTATTTT. It codes for CASNLPQVDTQYF.